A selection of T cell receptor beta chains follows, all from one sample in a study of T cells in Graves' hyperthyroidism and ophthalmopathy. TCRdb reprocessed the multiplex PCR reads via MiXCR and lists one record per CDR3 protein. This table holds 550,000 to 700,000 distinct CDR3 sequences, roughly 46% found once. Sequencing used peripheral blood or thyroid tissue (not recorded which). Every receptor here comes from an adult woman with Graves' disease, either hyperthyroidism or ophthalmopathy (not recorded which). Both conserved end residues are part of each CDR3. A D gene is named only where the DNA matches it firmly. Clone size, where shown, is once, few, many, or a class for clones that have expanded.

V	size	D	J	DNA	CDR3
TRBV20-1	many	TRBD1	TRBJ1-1	TGCAGTGCTAGAGTGGGAGGGGGCGAAGGCACTGAAGCTTTCTTT	CSARVGGGEGTEAFF
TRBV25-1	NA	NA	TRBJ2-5	TGTGCCAGCAGCTCACAGGGTCCAGAGACCCAGTACTTC	CASSSQGPETQYF
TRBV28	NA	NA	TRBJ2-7	TGTGCCAGCAGTGCTAGAGTGCTCGAGCAGTACTTC	CASSARVLEQYF
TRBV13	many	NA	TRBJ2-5	TGTGCCAGCACTAGAGGGAGGGAGACCCAGTACTTC	CASTRGRETQYF
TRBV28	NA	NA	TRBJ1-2	TGTGCCAGCAGTTCCCCCGGGAAAAATGGCTACACCTTC	CASSSPGKNGYTF
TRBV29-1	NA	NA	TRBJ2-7	TGCAGCGTTGGGGAACAGGGAAACGAGCAGTACTTC	CSVGEQGNEQYF
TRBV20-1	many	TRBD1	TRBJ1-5	TGCAGTGCTAGTGTTGAGGGACAGAATTACAATCAGCCCCAGCATTTT	CSASVEGQNYNQPQHF
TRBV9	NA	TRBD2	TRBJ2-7	TGTGCCAGCAGCCCCGGGACTAGCTTCCGGTTCGAGCAGTACTTC	CASSPGTSFRFEQYF
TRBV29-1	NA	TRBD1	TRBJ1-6	TGCAGCGTTGAATCAGGAGGGGGGACAGATTCACCCCTCCACTTT	CSVESGGGTDSPLHF
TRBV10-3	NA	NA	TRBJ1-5	TGTGCCAGCAGTTACATGGATAGCAATCAGCCCCAGCATTTT	CASSYMDSNQPQHF
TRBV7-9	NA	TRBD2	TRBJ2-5	TGTGCCAGCAGCTTGGGTCCTAGCGGGAATCAAGAGACCCAGTACTTC	CASSLGPSGNQETQYF
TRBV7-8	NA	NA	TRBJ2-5	TGTGCCAGCAGCCAAGATATCCCCCCAGGCTACCAAGAGACCCAGTACTTC	CASSQDIPPGYQETQYF
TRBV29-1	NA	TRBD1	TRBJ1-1	TGCAGCACCGGACAGGGGGCAAGTAAAACTGAAGCTTTCTTT	CSTGQGASKTEAFF
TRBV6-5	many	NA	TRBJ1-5	TGTGCCAGCACCCCAATGGGGGGTCAGCCCCAGCATTTT	CASTPMGGQPQHF
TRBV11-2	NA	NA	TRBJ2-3	TGTGCCAGCAGCTTCGACAGAATCGGAGTGGATACGCAGTATTTT	CASSFDRIGVDTQYF
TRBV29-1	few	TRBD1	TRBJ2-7	TGCAGCGTTGAAGTGGGGACAGCCTCCTACGAGCAGTACTTC	CSVEVGTASYEQYF
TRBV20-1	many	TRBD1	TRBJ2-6	TGCAGTGCTAGAGGCCAGGACAGGTTCTCTGGGGCCAACGTCCTGACTTTC	CSARGQDRFSGANVLTF
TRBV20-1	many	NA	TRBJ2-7	TGCAGTGCTAGAGGCTTACGATCCTACGAGCAGTACTTC	CSARGLRSYEQYF
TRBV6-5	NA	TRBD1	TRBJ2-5	TGTGCCAGCAGTTCCCTTGGGGACAGGGCGGAGACCCAGTACTTC	CASSSLGDRAETQYF
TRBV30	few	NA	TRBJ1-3	TGTGCGGGGTCGGAGGGCTTCTCTGGAAACACCATATATTTT	CAGSEGFSGNTIYF
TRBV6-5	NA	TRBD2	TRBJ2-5	TGTGCCAGCAGTTACTCGACTAGCGGGAGTGAAGAGACCCAGTACTTC	CASSYSTSGSEETQYF
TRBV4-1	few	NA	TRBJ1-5	TGCGCCAGCAGCCAAGAGACAAGGGAAAGTCAGCCCCAGCATTTT	CASSQETRESQPQHF
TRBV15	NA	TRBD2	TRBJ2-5	TGTGCCACCCGAAGCGGGAGGCTCGAAGAGACCCAGTACTTC	CATRSGRLEETQYF
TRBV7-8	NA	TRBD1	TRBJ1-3	TGTGCCAGCAGCGCGCAGGGGGTTACCTCTGGAAACACCATATATTTT	CASSAQGVTSGNTIYF
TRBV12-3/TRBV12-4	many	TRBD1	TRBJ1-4	TGTGCCAGCAGCTCATTTCACCGGGACAGCAATGGGGAACTGTTTTTT	CASSSFHRDSNGELFF
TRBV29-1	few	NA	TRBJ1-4	TGCAGCGTTGGGCAGCCGTTAGAAAAACTGTTTTTT	CSVGQPLEKLFF
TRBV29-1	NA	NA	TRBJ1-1	TGCAGCGTTGTGGTTAACACTGAAGCTTTCTTT	CSVVVNTEAFF
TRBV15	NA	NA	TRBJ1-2	TGTGCCACCAGCAGTGACAGAGGAACCTATGGCTACACCTTC	CATSSDRGTYGYTF
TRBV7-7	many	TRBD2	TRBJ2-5	TGTGCTAGCAGTTCTACGACTAGCGGAAACGAATGGGAGACCCAGTACTTC	CASSSTTSGNEWETQYF
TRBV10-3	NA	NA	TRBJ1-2	TGTGCCATCAGTGTCCGGGATACGAAAGACTATGGCTACACCTTC	CAISVRDTKDYGYTF
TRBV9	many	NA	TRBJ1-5	TGTGCCAGCAGCCAGACCGGGACCCCAACGGGCCATCAGCCCCAGCATTTT	CASSQTGTPTGHQPQHF
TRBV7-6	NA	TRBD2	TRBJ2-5	TGTGCCAGCAGCCATCTGGGACTAGCGGGGGAAGAGACCCAGTACTTC	CASSHLGLAGEETQYF
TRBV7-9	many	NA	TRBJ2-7	TGTGCCAGCAGCTTGGGGGGACCTACCTACGAGCAGTACTTC	CASSLGGPTYEQYF
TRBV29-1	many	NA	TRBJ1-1	TGCAGCGTTGGTCGGGAAGCTTTCTTT	CSVGREAFF
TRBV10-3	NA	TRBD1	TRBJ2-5	TGTGCCAGCAGTTCCGACAGGGCGTCAAAGTTTTCGGAGACCCAGTACTTC	CASSSDRASKFSETQYF